The present TCR beta chain was sequenced within a study of cytomegalovirus exposure and HLA in healthy donors. Study-wide findings and caveats: Reported results showed that the classifier diagnosed cytomegalovirus status with high specificity and sensitivity.

Trimming took 4 bases from V and 6 from J; bases not matched to a gene: 6. CDR3 length: 14 residues. CDR1 and CDR2 from the germline V gene are MGHRA and YSYEKL. Profiled with immunoSEQ multiplex PCR; TCRdb holds only in-frame clones, not every one. The sample holds 150,000 to 200,000 clones, about 83% seen once. A word on this clone: The antigen remains unidentified.

J is TRBJ2-3 and V is TRBV4-1, with 8 bases that match TRBD2. Sequenced sample: PBMCs. This TCR derives from a woman between 18 and 29 years old in good health and CMV-seronegative. CDR3 region: CASSLAGRYDTQYF. In DNA, the CDR3 is TGCGCCAGCAGCCTAGCGGGAAGGTATGATACGCAGTATTTT.